The 2 T cell receptor beta chains given below trace back to one sample, sequenced in a study of blood T cell repertoires in COVID-19. Profiling relied on immunoSEQ multiplex PCR, and the TCRdb table lists in-frame clones only, not all of them. This sample yields about 190,000 clones, of which approximately 91% are seen a single time; less than 1.5% belongs to the top ten. Material: peripheral blood. These receptors were collected from a man aged 25 to 40 with acute or convalescent COVID-19.

The V call is TRBV5-4, the J call TRBJ1-1; D unclear. V was trimmed by 7 bases and J by 1 base, leaving 11 bases between them. The CDR3 spans 13 residues. Germline lookup yields CDR1 SGHNT and CDR2 YYREEE (reference sequence). The CDR3 DNA reads as TGTGCCAGCTGGCAGGAAAGGAACACTGAAGCTTTCTTT. It translates to CASWQERNTEAFF.

V is TRBV29-1 and J is TRBJ1-1; D not certain. V was shortened by 4 bases and J by 0 bases, with 6 bases between the two germline ends. Germline V gives CDR1 SQVTM, CDR2 ANQGSEA. This CDR3 region has 12 residues. CDR3 DNA sequence: TGCAGCGTTGGAGCTTTGAACACTGAAGCTTTCTTT. It translates to CSVGALNTEAFF. The variable domain in full, completed from reference TRBV29-1 and TRBJ1-1, reads SAVISQKPSRDICQRGTSLTIQCQVDSQVTMMFWYRQQPGQSLTLIATANQGSEATYESGFVIDKFPISRPNLTFSTLTVSNMSPEDSSIYLCSVGALNTEAFFGQGTRLTVV.